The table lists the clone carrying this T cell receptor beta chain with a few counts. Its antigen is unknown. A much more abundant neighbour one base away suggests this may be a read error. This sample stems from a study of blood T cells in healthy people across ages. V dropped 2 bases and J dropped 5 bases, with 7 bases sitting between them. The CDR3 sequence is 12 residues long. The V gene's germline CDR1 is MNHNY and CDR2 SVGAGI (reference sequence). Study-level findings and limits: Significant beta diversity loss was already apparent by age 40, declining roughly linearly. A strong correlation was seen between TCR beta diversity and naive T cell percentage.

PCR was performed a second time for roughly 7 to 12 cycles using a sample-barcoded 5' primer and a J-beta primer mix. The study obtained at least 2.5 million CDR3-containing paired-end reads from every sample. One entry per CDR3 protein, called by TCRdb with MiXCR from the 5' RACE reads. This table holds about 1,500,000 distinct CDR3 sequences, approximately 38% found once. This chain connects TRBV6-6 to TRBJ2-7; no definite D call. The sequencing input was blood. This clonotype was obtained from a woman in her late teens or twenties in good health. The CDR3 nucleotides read TGTGCCAGCAGTTACGGCAGCGACGAGCAGTACTTC. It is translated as CASSYGSDEQYF.